This paragraph reports one TCR beta chain. As yet, its antigen is unknown. The data derive from a study of shared clonotypes between healthy human individuals. Findings and limits, study-wide: Donor clonotype sharing was expected to depend on sequencing depth.

In the naive CD8 group, cells lacked CD45RO and were positively selected for CCR7, so terminally differentiated effector memory CD45RA+ cells were left out. It was about 210 ng DNA, around 33,000 T cell genomes, that sorted-subset replicate PCRs used. Generated by immunoSEQ multiplex PCR, the TCRdb table keeps only in-frame clones and is missing some. The sample yields around 600,000 clones, 85% to 95% seen once. CDR1 is LNHDA and CDR2 is SQIVND in the germline V gene (reference sequence). This CDR3 is 15 amino acids long. V was pared by 5 bases and J by 2 bases, with 16 bases between. Sequencing was done on a sample of naive CD8+ T cells sorted from blood. This receptor was identified in a woman in her twenties or thirties in good health. This chain connects TRBV19 to TRBJ2-7; D not resolved. The DNA for the CDR3 is TGTGCCAGTAGTGCTCGGACCGCACCTACCTACGAGCAGTACTTC. Encoded protein: CASSARTAPTYEQYF.